This T cell receptor (beta chain) was obtained from a study of beta chain features in type 1 diabetes. Study-wide context: All samples combined gave roughly 110,000,000 sorted cells for examination. Study-wide results and caveats: Type 1 diabetes patients had moderately but significantly shorter TCRB CDR3s in all four CD4+ subsets. In type 1 diabetes patients, VDJ junctions had fewer insertions; deletions at these junctions were more frequent.

A remark on this clone: Antigen: not known.

V was shortened by 4 bases and J by 0 bases, with 6 bases between the two germline ends. Germline CDR1 and CDR2: SGHDN and FVKESK. This CDR3 is built from 13 residues. Expressed TCRB transcripts were sequenced because the entire RNA isolate underwent reverse transcription. The data were produced by immunoSEQ multiplex PCR, yet TCRdb's version contains in-frame clones alone and is incomplete. The table has about 360,000 clones, about 12% seen once; the top ten hold around 0.01%. Sequencing was carried out using naive CD4+ T cells from blood. This sequence was found in a woman between 18 and 30 years old with type 1 diabetes. J is TRBJ1-1 and V is TRBV14; D uncertain. CDR3 DNA: TGTGCCAGCAGCCGGGCCTTGAACACTGAAGCTTTCTTT. Translation gives CASSRALNTEAFF.